The 29 T cell receptor beta chains below were found in one sample sequenced in a study of Graves' ophthalmopathy and Graves' hyperthyroidism (dated by TCRdb to 2016 to 2019). The data were produced on an Illumina HiSeq 2000. TCR beta CDR3 regions were amplified from RNA transcripts for repertoire sequencing. A first-round RT-PCR used HTBI primers with the Qiagen OneStep RT-PCR kit, followed by a second-round multiplex PCR, size selection and purification. In-frame beta chains were kept once TCRdb had trimmed the public reads at Q25 with fastp and called clones with MiXCR. Duplicate CDR3 protein sequences are folded into a single record with the most common DNA and genes. The sample table lists around 22,000 distinct CDR3 sequences, almost 50% of them with a count of one. Approximately 6.7% of the sample is taken by the ten largest. The sequenced material came from peripheral blood. The receptors derive from an adult woman with stable Graves' hyperthyroidism.

CDR3 nucleotides: TGTGCCAGCAGCGTGGACAGGCCGAACACTGAAGCTTTCTTT. It translates to CASSVDRPNTEAFF. The chain joins TRBV7-8 to TRBJ1-1; 7 bases align to TRBD1. The CDR3 runs to 14 residues. V shed 5 bases and J 1 base; nucleotides not matched to a gene: 4. Germline loops: CDR1 SGHVS, CDR2 FQNEAQ.

V gene TRBV6-5 combines with J gene TRBJ2-3; perhaps TRBD1 as D (6 bases). The CDR3 length is 15 residues. Trimming stripped 0 bases from V and 1 base from J, with 8 bases between. CDR1 MNHEY and CDR2 SVGAGI come from the germline V gene. Here the CDR3 DNA reads TGTGCCAGCAGTTACTCTTCAGGGGGCACAGATACGCAGTATTTT. Translation gives CASSYSSGGTDTQYF.

This rearrangement joins TRBV7-9 to TRBJ2-1; TRBD1 might be the D (5 bases). The CDR3 totals 13 residues. The germline V gene encodes CDR1 SEHNR and CDR2 FQNEAQ (reference sequence). V lost 5 bases and J lost 4, with 9 bases in between. CDR3 in DNA: TGTGCCAGCAGCCCCGACAGTTACAATGAGCAGTTCTTC. Translating it yields CASSPDSYNEQFF.

This clonotype was seen many times. CDR3 sequence: CASSSVMSEQFF. The CDR3 DNA is TGTGCCAGCAGTTCGGTCATGAGTGAGCAGTTCTTC. This chain joins TRBV28 and TRBJ2-1, with D unclear. The CDR3 spans 12 residues. Germline V gene lookup returns CDR1 MDHEN and CDR2 SYDVKM. The V and J ends lost 4 bases and 9 bases respectively, with 10 bases between them.

In this sample, this clonotype is medium-sized (0.01 to 0.1%). V and J are TRBV7-9 and TRBJ2-7; 9 bases are shared with TRBD1. In germline, CDR1 is SEHNR, CDR2 FQNEAQ (reference sequence). The V gene end was trimmed by 5 bases and the J gene end by 6 bases; junction bases not matched to a gene: 5. The CDR3 length is 13 residues. CDR3 DNA sequence: TGTGCCAGCAGCCTAAGGACAGGGGCCGAGCAGTACTTC. Its protein is CASSLRTGAEQYF.

The chain carries TRBV7-2 and TRBJ1-4; D remains ambiguous. The CDR3 totals 14 residues. Germline CDR1 is SGHTA and CDR2 is FQGNSA. Trimming left V 0 bases short and J 8 bases short, with 10 bases between. The CDR3 DNA sequence: TGTGCCAGCAGCTTAGCGTCGGGTGGGGAAAAACTGTTTTTT. This codes for CASSLASGGEKLFF.

The table lists this clonotype with many counts. This rearrangement joins TRBV12-3 or TRBV12-4 to TRBJ2-7; the D is unclear. Trimming shortened V by 3 bases and J by 2 bases, and 11 bases separated the two germline ends. This CDR3 spans 14 amino acids. The CDR3 region is CASSFQQMAYEQYF. CDR3 coding DNA: TGTGCCAGCAGTTTTCAACAGATGGCCTACGAGCAGTACTTC.

By its share, this clonotype is medium-sized (0.01 to 0.1%). The V call is TRBV7-9, the J call TRBJ2-1; TRBD2 matches at 9 bases. CDR3 length: 14 amino acids. CDR1 SEHNR and CDR2 FQNEAQ come from the germline V gene (reference sequence). Unmatched junction bases numbered 3, after V lost 4 bases and J lost 5 bases. The CDR3 here is CASSWASGNNEQFF. In DNA form, the CDR3 reads TGTGCCAGCAGCTGGGCTAGCGGGAACAATGAGCAGTTCTTC. Using reference TRBV7-9 and TRBJ2-1 for the parts outside the CDR3, the full variable domain is DTGVSQNPRHKITKRGQNVTFRCDPISEHNRLYWYRQTLGQGPEFLTYFQNEAQLEKSRLLSDRFSAERPKGSFSTLEIQRTEQGDSAMYLCASSWASGNNEQFFGPGTRLTVL.

This clonotype was detected once. The gene calls are TRBV6-1 and TRBJ2-5; the match to TRBD2 covers 10 bases. The ends lost 3 bases at V and 5 bases at J; junction bases unmatched: 6. The CDR3 is 15 amino acids. The V gene's germline CDR1 is MNHNS and CDR2 SASEGT. DNA for the CDR3: TGTGCCAGCAGTGAGGTAGCGGGGGGCCAGGAGACCCAGTACTTC. This sequence encodes CASSEVAGGQETQYF.

This chain uses TRBV7-3 with TRBJ2-1; 16 bases agree with TRBD2. The CDR3 contains 16 residues. Germline V gene sequence: CDR1 SGHTA, CDR2 FQGTGA. V was clipped by 5 bases and J by 8 bases; unmatched bases: 6. CDR3: CASSEGLAGGPDEQFF. CDR3 nucleotides: TGTGCCAGCAGCGAGGGACTAGCGGGAGGGCCAGATGAGCAGTTCTTC.

Comments on this clonotype: In this CDR3 the conserved last residue, phenylalanine or tryptophan, is missing, so a read error is likely. The chain combines TRBV6-2 or TRBV6-3 with TRBJ2-7; D is perhaps TRBD2 (5 bases). The CDR3 has 12 residues. Germline CDR1 MNHEY, CDR2 SVGEGT. V lost 7 bases to trimming and J lost 3 bases, with 10 bases between them. CDR3 sequence reads: CASIQLGYEQYI. The CDR3 DNA sequence: TGTGCCAGCATTCAACTAGGCTACGAGCAGTACATC.

This clonotype appeared many times. The V gene is TRBV19, the J gene TRBJ2-4; possibly TRBD1 or TRBD2 for D (6 bases each). The CDR3 has 16 amino acids. Deletions cut 5 bases from V and 3 bases from J, with 17 bases between. The germline V gene has CDR1 LNHDA and CDR2 SQIVND (reference sequence). The CDR3 spells CASSAGHPLGKNIQYF. CDR3 sequence (DNA): TGTGCCAGTAGTGCGGGACACCCTTTGGGCAAAAACATTCAGTACTTC. The complete variable domain, with remaining parts taken from reference TRBV19 and TRBJ2-4, reads DGGITQSPKYLFRKEGQNVTLSCEQNLNHDAMYWYRQDPGQGLRLIYYSQIVNDFQKGDIAEGYSVSREKKESFPLTVTSAQKNPTAFYLCASSAGHPLGKNIQYFGAGTRLSVL.

This clonotype was counted many times. The gene calls are TRBV12-3 or TRBV12-4 and TRBJ2-1; no definite D call. The CDR3 is 14 amino acids. Trimming removed 1 base at V and 4 bases at J, with 8 bases between. The CDR3 region has the DNA TGTGCCAGCAGTTTAGGATTGTCGTACAATGAGCAGTTCTTC. Its protein product is CASSLGLSYNEQFF.

V is TRBV20-1 and J is TRBJ2-7, with D maybe TRBD1 (6 bases). CDR1 is DFQATT and CDR2 is SNEGSKA in the germline V gene (reference sequence). The CDR3 has 13 amino acids. CDR3 DNA: TGCAGCGCGACAGGTGGCAGCTCCTACGAGCAGTACTTC. Its protein is CSATGGSSYEQYF.

This chain links TRBV13 with TRBJ1-6, with 10 bases aligning to TRBD1. CDR1 and CDR2 (germline): PRHDT, FYEKMQ (reference sequence). The CDR3 consists of 16 residues. V lost 3 bases, J lost 5 bases, and 4 bases stayed unmatched. As DNA, the CDR3 is TGTGCCAGCAGCTTCGACAGGGGGCGCAATAATTCACCCCTCCACTTT. Translated, it gives CASSFDRGRNNSPLHF.

This rearrangement joins TRBV19 to TRBJ1-1, with D possibly being TRBD1 (5 bases). CDR3 length: 12 residues. Germline V CDR1 and CDR2: LNHDA, SQIVND (reference sequence). Trimming stripped 6 bases from V and 7 bases from J, with 12 bases between. The CDR3 reads CASSPGPNEAFF. Here the CDR3 DNA reads TGTGCCAGTAGCCCGGGGCCAAATGAAGCTTTCTTT.

With regard to this clonotype: At one end, the junction sequence differs from germline, possibly due to a read error. The rearrangement uses TRBV5-5 and TRBJ2-7, with 7 positions matching TRBD1. CDR1 is SGHKS and CDR2 is YYEKEE in the germline V gene (reference sequence). The CDR3 runs 15 residues. The CDR3 DNA reads as TGTGCCAGCAGCTTATGGACAGGCGCCCGCTACGAGCAGTGCTTC. It translates to CASSLWTGARYEQCF.

This clonotype was counted once. The chain links TRBV2 to TRBJ2-3; no clear D. Trimming cost V 2 bases and J 6 bases, with 12 bases left between them. The CDR3 is 14 residues long. Per germline, CDR1 SNHLY and CDR2 FYNNEI. This CDR3 is CASSESPLADTQYF. In nucleotides, the CDR3 is TGTGCCAGCAGTGAATCGCCCTTAGCCGATACGCAGTATTTT.

This clonotype ranks as medium-sized (0.01 to 0.1%). The gene calls are TRBV7-9 and TRBJ2-7; D gene unclear. This CDR3 spans 13 amino acids. V was cut by 0 bases and J by 4 bases, with 7 bases left in between. Germline V gene lookup returns CDR1 SEHNR and CDR2 FQNEAQ (reference sequence). The chain's CDR3 is CASSLAGTYEQYF. The CDR3, as DNA: TGTGCCAGCAGCTTAGCCGGAACTTACGAGCAGTACTTC.

The J gene is TRBJ1-1, the V gene TRBV6-6; 12 positions agree with TRBD1. V lost 5 bases, J lost 4 bases, and 2 bases stayed unmatched. The CDR3 has 14 residues. The V gene's germline CDR1 is MNHNY and CDR2 SVGAGI (reference sequence). The CDR3 DNA sequence: TGTGCCAGCAGTACGGGACAGGGGGCCACTGAAGCTTTCTTT. Protein: CASSTGQGATEAFF.

This clonotype came up many times. A much bigger clone sits one base away, suggesting this may be a read error. The rearrangement joins TRBV19 to TRBJ2-1; D might be TRBD1 or TRBD2, each matching 5 bases. From germline, CDR1 is LNHDA and CDR2 SQIVND (reference sequence). The CDR3 length is 15 residues. Between the trimmed V and J ends, which lost 6 bases and 2 bases, there was a span of 14 bases. The CDR3 DNA sequence: TGTGCCAGTAGAGGGGAGTTACCCCCCTACAATGAGCAGTTCTTC. Its translation: CASRGELPPYNEQFF.

This clonotype is labeled medium-sized. The chain combines TRBV10-3 with TRBJ2-1, with 7 bases matching TRBD2. The germline CDR1 and CDR2 sequences are ENHRY and SYGVKD. The V and J ends lost 5 bases and 5 bases, in that order; junction bases with no gene match: 12. The CDR3 has 16 residues. The CDR3: CAISTLAGKDDNEQFF. DNA for the CDR3: TGTGCCATCAGTACGTTAGCGGGCAAAGATGACAATGAGCAGTTCTTC.

This clonotype counts as medium-sized. This chain uses TRBV7-2 with TRBJ2-1; D uncertain. This CDR3 is 13 amino acids long. Germline values: CDR1 SGHTA, CDR2 FQGNSA. V lost 0 bases and J lost 10, with 10 bases in between. The DNA of the CDR3 is TGTGCCAGCAGCTTAGCGGGGTATCGGGAGCAGTTCTTC. It is translated as CASSLAGYREQFF.

The chain links TRBV7-9 to TRBJ1-4; D uncertain. CDR1 is SEHNR and CDR2 is FQNEAQ in the germline V gene (reference sequence). The CDR3 loop spans 15 amino acids. V was cut by 2 bases and J by 6 bases, with 13 bases left in between. The CDR3 nucleotides read TGTGCCAGCAGCTTACTTGGTTCTGCGGATGAAAAACTGTTTTTT. Amino acids: CASSLLGSADEKLFF. The full variable domain, its missing parts supplied by reference TRBV7-9 and TRBJ1-4, is DTGVSQNPRHKITKRGQNVTFRCDPISEHNRLYWYRQTLGQGPEFLTYFQNEAQLEKSRLLSDRFSAERPKGSFSTLEIQRTEQGDSAMYLCASSLLGSADEKLFFGSGTQLSVL.

V is TRBV11-2 and J is TRBJ2-1; D unclear. The CDR3 has 16 residues. The ends were cut back, 2 bases at V and 0 bases at J, with 11 bases in the middle. Germline assignment: CDR1 SGHAT and CDR2 FQNNGV. This CDR3 is CASSLIPKSSYNEQFF. The CDR3 nucleotides read TGTGCCAGCAGCTTAATCCCGAAAAGCTCCTACAATGAGCAGTTCTTC.

A word on this clonotype: The conserved phenylalanine or tryptophan normally closing the CDR3 is absent here, so this likely arose from a read error. It is unclear where the CDR3 begins or ends on the DNA, so no DNA is shown, and the CDR3 is as TCRdb lists it. The V gene is TRBV4-2, the J gene TRBJ2-7; the listed D gene, TRBD2, was not tested against the DNA. The CDR3 is 15 residues long, counting both termini. Germline CDR1 is LGHNA and CDR2 is YNFKEQ. This chain's CDR3 is CASSQERGGSYERYL.

This clonotype is termed medium-sized. The J gene is TRBJ2-3, the V gene TRBV9; D is perhaps TRBD2 (6 bases). Per germline, CDR1 SGDLS and CDR2 YYNGEE. The CDR3 runs to 15 residues. V was clipped by 1 base and J by 6 bases, with 15 bases between them. CDR3 sequence (DNA): TGTGCCAGCAGCGTATCTGGGGGGAGTGGCGATACGCAGTATTTT. Residues: CASSVSGGSGDTQYF.

This chain joins TRBV7-9 and TRBJ2-3; 7 bases line up with TRBD2. The J segment lost 2 bases and the V segment lost 5 bases, leaving 4 bases of the junction unmatched. Germline V CDR1 and CDR2: SEHNR, FQNEAQ (reference sequence). This CDR3 comprises 14 residues. CDR3 residues: CASSASGNTDTQYF. CDR3 bases: TGTGCCAGCAGCGCCAGCGGGAACACAGATACGCAGTATTTT.

The chain recombines TRBV7-3 with TRBJ2-1; D assignment may be TRBD1 or TRBD2 (5 bases each). The length of the CDR3 is 15 residues. Looked up from germline, CDR1 is SGHTA and CDR2 is FQGTGA. V was pared by 0 bases and J by 8 bases, with 14 bases between. The CDR3 protein is CASSLTQGGFDEQFF. The CDR3 DNA reads TGTGCCAGCAGCTTAACCCAGGGCGGGTTCGATGAGCAGTTCTTC.